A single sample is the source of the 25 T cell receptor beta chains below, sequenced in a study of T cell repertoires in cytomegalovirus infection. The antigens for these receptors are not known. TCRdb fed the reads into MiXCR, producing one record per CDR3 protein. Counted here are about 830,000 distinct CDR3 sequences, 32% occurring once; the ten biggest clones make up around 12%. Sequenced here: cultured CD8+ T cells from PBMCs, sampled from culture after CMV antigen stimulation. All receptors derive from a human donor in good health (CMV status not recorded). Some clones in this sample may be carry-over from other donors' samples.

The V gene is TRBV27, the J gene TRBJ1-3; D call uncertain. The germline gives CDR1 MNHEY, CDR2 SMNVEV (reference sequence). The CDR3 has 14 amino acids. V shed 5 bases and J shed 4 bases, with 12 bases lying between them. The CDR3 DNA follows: TGTGCCAGCAGTCCCCACTCTCAAGGAAACACCATATATTTT. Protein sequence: CASSPHSQGNTIYF.

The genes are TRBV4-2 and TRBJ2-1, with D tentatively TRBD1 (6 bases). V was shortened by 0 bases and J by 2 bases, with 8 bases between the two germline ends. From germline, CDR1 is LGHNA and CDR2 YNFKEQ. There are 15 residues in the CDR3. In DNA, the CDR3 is TGTGCCAGCAGCCAAGAAGACAGGACCTACAATGAGCAGTTCTTC. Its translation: CASSQEDRTYNEQFF.

The CDR3 bases are TGTGCCAGCAGCCACAAGGTACAGGATCAGTACTTC. Amino acid sequence: CASSHKVQDQYF. V and J are TRBV14 and TRBJ2-4, with D possibly TRBD1 on 5 matching bases. This CDR3 has 12 amino acids. Per the germline V gene, CDR1 is SGHDN and CDR2 is FVKESK. The ends were cut back, 3 bases at V and 12 bases at J, with 12 bases in the middle. Full variable domain (outside the CDR3, taken from reference TRBV14 and TRBJ2-4): EAGVTQFPSHSVIEKGQTVTLRCDPISGHDNLYWYRRVMGKEIKFLLHFVKESKQDESGMPNNRFLAERTGGTYSTLKVQPAELEDSGVYFCASSHKVQDQYFGAGTRLSVL.

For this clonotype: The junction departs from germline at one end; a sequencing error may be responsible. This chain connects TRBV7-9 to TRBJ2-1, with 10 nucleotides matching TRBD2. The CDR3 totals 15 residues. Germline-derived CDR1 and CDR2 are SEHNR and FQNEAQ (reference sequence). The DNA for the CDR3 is TGTGCCAGCAGTTTAAGCGGGGGGGCCTACAATGATCAGTTCTTC. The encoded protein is CASSLSGGAYNDQFF.

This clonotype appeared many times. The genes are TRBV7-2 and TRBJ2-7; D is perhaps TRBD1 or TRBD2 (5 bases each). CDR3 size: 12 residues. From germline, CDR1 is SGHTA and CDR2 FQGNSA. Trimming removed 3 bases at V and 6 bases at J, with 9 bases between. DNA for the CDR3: TGTGCCAGCAGCTTTCCAGGGACCGAGCAGTACGTC. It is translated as CASSFPGTEQYV.

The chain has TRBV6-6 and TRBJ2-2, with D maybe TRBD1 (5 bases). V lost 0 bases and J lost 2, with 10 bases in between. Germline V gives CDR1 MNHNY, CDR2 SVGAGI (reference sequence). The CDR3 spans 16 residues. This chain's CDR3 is CASSYSTEPNTGELFF. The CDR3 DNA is TGTGCCAGCAGTTACTCGACAGAGCCTAACACCGGGGAGCTGTTTTTT.

The CDR3 region has the DNA TGCAGCGCTTCGACAGGGGCGGTCAATGAGCAGTTCTTC. Protein sequence: CSASTGAVNEQFF. The chain joins TRBV29-1 to TRBJ2-1, with 8 bases lining up with TRBD1. The CDR3 contains 13 residues. Trimming cost V 7 bases and J 6 bases; bases outside gene matches: 8. The germline V gene has CDR1 SQVTM and CDR2 ANQGSEA.

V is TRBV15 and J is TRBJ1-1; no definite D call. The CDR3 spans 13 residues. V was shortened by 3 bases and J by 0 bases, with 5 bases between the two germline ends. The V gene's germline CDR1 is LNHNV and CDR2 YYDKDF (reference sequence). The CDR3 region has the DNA TGTGCCACCAGCAGTCACATGAACACTGAAGCTTTCTTT. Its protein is CATSSHMNTEAFF.

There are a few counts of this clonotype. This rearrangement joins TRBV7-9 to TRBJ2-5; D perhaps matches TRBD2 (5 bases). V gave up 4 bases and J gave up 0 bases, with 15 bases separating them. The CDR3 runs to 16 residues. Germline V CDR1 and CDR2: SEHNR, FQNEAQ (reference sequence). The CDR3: CASSSTDGLNQETQYF. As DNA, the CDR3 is TGTGCCAGCAGCTCAACCGACGGACTGAACCAAGAGACCCAGTACTTC.

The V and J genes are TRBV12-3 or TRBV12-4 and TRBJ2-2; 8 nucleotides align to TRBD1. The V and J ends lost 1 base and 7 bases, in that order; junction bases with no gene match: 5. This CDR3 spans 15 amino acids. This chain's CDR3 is CASSLVDRAIGELFF. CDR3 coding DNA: TGTGCCAGCAGTTTAGTGGACAGGGCAATCGGGGAGCTGTTTTTT.

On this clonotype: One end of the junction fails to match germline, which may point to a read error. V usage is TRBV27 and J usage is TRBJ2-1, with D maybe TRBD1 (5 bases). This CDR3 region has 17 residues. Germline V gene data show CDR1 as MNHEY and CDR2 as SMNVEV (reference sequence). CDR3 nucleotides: TGTGCCAACAGTTTATCTTTCGCGAGCAGGGCCTATAATGAGCAGTTCTTC. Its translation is CANSLSFASRAYNEQFF.

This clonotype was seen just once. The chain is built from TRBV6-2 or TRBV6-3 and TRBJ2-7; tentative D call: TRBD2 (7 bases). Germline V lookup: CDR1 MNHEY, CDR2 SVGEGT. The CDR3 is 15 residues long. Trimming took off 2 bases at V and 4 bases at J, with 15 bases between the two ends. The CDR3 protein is CASSYGGADDYEQYV. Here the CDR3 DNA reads TGTGCCAGCAGTTACGGGGGGGCTGACGATTACGAGCAGTACGTC.

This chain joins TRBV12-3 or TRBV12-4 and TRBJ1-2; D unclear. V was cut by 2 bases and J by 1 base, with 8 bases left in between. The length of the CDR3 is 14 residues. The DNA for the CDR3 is TGTGCCAGCAGTTTAAGGCAGGTTAACTATGGCTACACCTTC. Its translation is CASSLRQVNYGYTF.

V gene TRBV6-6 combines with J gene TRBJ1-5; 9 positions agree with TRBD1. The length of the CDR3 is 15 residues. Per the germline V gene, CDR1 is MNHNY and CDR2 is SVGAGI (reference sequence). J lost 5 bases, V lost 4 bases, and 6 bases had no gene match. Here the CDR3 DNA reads TGTGCCAGCAGTTCGTCCCGGGACAGGGATCAGCCCCAGCATTTT. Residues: CASSSSRDRDQPQHF.

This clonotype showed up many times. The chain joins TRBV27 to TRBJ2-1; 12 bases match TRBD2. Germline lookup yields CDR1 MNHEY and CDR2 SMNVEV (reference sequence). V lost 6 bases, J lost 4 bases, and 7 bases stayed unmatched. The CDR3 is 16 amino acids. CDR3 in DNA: TGTGCCAGCAGCTTGTCTAGCGGGGGGGCTTACAATGAGCAGTTCTTC. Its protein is CASSLSSGGAYNEQFF.

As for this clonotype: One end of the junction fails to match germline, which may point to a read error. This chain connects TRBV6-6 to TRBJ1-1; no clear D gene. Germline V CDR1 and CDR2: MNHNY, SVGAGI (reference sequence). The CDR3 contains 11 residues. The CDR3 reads CANSALTEAFF. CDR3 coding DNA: TGTGCCAACAGTGCTTTAACTGAAGCTTTCTTT.

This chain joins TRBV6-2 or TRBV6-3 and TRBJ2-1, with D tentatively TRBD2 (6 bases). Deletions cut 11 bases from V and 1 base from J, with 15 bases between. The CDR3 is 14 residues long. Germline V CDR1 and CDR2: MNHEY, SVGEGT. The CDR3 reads CAATELASYNEQFF. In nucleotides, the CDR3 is TGTGCCGCCACCGAACTAGCATCCTACAATGAGCAGTTCTTC.

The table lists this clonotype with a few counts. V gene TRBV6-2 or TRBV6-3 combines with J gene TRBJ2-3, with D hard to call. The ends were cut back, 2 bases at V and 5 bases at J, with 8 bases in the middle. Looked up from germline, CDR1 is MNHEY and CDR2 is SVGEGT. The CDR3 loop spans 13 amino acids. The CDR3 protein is CASSYPLGDTQYF. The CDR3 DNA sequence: TGTGCCAGCAGTTACCCCCTTGGAGATACGCAGTATTTT.

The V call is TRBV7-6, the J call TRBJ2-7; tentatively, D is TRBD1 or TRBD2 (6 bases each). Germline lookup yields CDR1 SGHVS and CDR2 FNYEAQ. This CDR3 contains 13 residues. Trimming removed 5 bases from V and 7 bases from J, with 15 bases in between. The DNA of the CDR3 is TGTGCCAGCAGCGAGATGGGGGGCCTTGAGCAGTACTTC. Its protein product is CASSEMGGLEQYF.

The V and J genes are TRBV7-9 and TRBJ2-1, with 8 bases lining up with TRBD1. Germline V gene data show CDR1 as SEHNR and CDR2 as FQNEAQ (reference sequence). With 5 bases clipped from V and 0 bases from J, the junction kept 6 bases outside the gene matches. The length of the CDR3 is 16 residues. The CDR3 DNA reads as TGTGCCAGCAGCCCTCCAGGGGGCTTCTCCTACAATGAGCAGTTCTTC. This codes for CASSPPGGFSYNEQFF.

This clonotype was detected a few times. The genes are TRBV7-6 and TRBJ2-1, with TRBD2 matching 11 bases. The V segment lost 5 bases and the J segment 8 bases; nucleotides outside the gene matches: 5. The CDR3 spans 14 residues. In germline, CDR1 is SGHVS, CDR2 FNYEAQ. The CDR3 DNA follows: TGTGCCAGCAGCCCGGGACTAGCGGTGTATGAGCAGTTCTTC. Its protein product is CASSPGLAVYEQFF.

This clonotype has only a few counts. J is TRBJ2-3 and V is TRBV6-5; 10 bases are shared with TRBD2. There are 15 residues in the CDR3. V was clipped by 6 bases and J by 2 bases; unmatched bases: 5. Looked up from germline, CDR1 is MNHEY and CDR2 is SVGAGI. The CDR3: CASSHLAGVTDTQYF. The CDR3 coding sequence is TGTGCCAGCAGCCACCTAGCGGGGGTCACAGATACGCAGTATTTT.

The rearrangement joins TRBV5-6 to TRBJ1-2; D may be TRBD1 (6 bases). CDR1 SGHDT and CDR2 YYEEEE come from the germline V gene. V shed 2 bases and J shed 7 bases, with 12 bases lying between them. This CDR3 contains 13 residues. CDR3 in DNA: TGTGCCAGCAGCTTAGGGGAGGACAGTGGCTACACCTTC. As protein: CASSLGEDSGYTF.

The CDR3 loop reads CASSSAGTDLLTSTDTQYF. The CDR3 DNA follows: TGTGCCAGCAGCTCGGCCGGGACAGATCTTCTTACTAGCACAGATACGCAGTATTTT. This rearrangement joins TRBV7-9 to TRBJ2-3; 7 nucleotides match TRBD1. The CDR3 covers 19 residues. Germline values: CDR1 SEHNR, CDR2 FQNEAQ (reference sequence). Trimming took 4 bases from V and 0 from J; bases not matched to a gene: 16.

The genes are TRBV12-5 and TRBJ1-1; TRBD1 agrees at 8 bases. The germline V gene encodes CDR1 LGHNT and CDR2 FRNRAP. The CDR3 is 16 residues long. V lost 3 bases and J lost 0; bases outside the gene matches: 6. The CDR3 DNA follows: TGTGCTAGTGGTTTCTCAGGGGGCCTGGTGAACACTGAAGCTTTCTTT. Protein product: CASGFSGGLVNTEAFF. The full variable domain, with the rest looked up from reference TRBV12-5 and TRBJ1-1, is DARVTQTPRHKVTEMGQEVTMRCQPILGHNTVFWYRQTMMQGLELLAYFRNRAPLDDSGMPKDRFSAEMPDATLATLKIQPSEPRDSAVYFCASGFSGGLVNTEAFFGQGTRLTVV.